Each of the 7 T cell receptor beta chains below was sequenced from the same sample in a study of T cell responses to AZD1222 COVID-19 vaccine. The assay was immunoSEQ multiplex PCR, and TCRdb's table has in-frame clones only and misses some. The sample contains around 110,000 clones, around nine tenths of which appear only once. The source material was peripheral blood, sampled on day 0 of AZD1222 vaccination. The receptors were sampled from an adult in good health.

The chain employs TRBV12-5 and TRBJ1-1; 7 positions agree with TRBD1. Looked up from germline, CDR1 is LGHNT and CDR2 is FRNRAP. CDR3 length equals 14 residues. V shed 5 bases and J 2 bases; nucleotides not matched to a gene: 5. In nucleotides, the CDR3 is TGTGCTAGTGGTCCCCGGGACAGAAACACTGAAGCTTTCTTT. This translates into CASGPRDRNTEAFF.

The chain combines TRBV7-9 with TRBJ1-5; D gene ambiguous. Deletions cut 5 bases from V and 6 bases from J, with 11 bases between. Germline lookup yields CDR1 SEHNR and CDR2 FQNEAQ (reference sequence). CDR3 size: 13 residues. CDR3 sequence: CASSPGAVQPQHF. CDR3 coding DNA: TGTGCCAGCAGCCCCGGAGCCGTTCAGCCCCAGCATTTT.

This clone has more than one count but fewer than ten. The J gene is TRBJ1-5, the V gene TRBV19, with D uncertain. The CDR3 is 15 residues long. Germline V CDR1 and CDR2: LNHDA, SQIVND (reference sequence). The V end lost 6 bases, the J end lost 3 bases, and 15 bases lay between the germline ends. The CDR3 loop is CASRALLGANQPQHF. The CDR3 region has the DNA TGTGCCAGTAGGGCCCTTCTAGGTGCCAATCAGCCCCAGCATTTT.

This clone was seen just once. The chain uses TRBV5-1 and TRBJ1-6; 11 nucleotides line up with TRBD1. Losses at the gene ends were 7 bases for V and 4 bases for J; bases not matched to a gene: 10. CDR1 SGHRS and CDR2 YFSETQ come from the germline V gene. The CDR3 has 17 residues. This chain's CDR3 is CASAKDGTGGYNSPLHF. CDR3 nucleotide sequence: TGCGCCAGCGCCAAGGATGGGACAGGGGGTTATAATTCACCCCTCCACTTT.

This clone was detected only once. CDR3: CASRLAGAGANVLTF. The CDR3 nucleotides are TGCGCCAGCAGATTAGCGGGAGCTGGGGCCAACGTCCTGACTTTC. The V gene is TRBV5-1, the J gene TRBJ2-6; 9 nucleotides agree with TRBD2. After removal of 5 bases from V and 2 bases from J, the junction contained 2 bases not matched to a gene. CDR3 length: 15 amino acids. Germline lookup yields CDR1 SGHRS and CDR2 YFSETQ.

This clone was counted between two and nine times. The chain is built from TRBV4-1 and TRBJ2-7; D call uncertain. This CDR3 is built from 12 residues. Trimming removed 7 bases from V and 5 bases from J, with 12 bases in between. CDR1 and CDR2 (germline): MGHRA, YSYEKL. CDR3 region: CASNNIEDEQYF. The CDR3 DNA is TGCGCCAGCAACAACATCGAAGACGAGCAGTACTTC.

This chain links TRBV5-4 with TRBJ2-3, with TRBD2 matching over 9 bases. J lost 2 bases, V lost 3 bases, and 4 bases had no gene match. CDR1 is SGHNT and CDR2 is YYREEE in the germline V gene (reference sequence). There are 15 residues in the CDR3. The CDR3 DNA sequence: TGTGCCAGCAGCTGGCTAGCGGGGTACACAGATACGCAGTATTTT. Its protein is CASSWLAGYTDTQYF.